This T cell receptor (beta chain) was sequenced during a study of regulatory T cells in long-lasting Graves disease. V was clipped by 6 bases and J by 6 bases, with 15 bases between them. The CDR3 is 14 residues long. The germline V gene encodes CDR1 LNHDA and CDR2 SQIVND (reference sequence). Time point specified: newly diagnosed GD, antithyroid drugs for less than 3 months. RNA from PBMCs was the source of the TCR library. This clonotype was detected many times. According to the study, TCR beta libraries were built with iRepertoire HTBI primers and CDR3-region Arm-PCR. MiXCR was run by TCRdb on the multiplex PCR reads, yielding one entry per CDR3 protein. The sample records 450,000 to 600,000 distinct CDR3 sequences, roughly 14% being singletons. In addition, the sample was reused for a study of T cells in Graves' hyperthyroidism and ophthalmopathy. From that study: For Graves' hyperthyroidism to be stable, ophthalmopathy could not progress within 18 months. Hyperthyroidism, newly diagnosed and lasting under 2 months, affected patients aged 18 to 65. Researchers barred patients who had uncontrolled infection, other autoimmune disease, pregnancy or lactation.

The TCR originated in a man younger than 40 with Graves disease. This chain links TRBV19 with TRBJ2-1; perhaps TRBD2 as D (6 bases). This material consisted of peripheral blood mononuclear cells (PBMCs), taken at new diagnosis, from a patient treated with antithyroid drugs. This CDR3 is CASRKSGEVNEQFF. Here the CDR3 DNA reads TGTGCCAGTAGAAAGTCGGGAGAGGTCAATGAGCAGTTCTTC.